The next 32 T cell receptor beta chains were all read from a single sample in a study of lymphopenia after photon versus proton radiotherapy. The data were produced by immunoSEQ multiplex PCR, yet TCRdb's version contains in-frame clones alone and is incomplete. The sample comprises fewer than 65,000 clones, 86% of which are singletons, and about 2.5% rests with the top ten. Specimen: peripheral blood, collected from a patient treated with photon-based radiotherapy. The receptors were gathered from a man aged 40-55 years with gastric cancer.

The V and J genes are TRBV5-5 and TRBJ1-2; D gene ambiguous. Per the germline V gene, CDR1 is SGHKS and CDR2 is YYEKEE (reference sequence). CDR3 length: 15 amino acids. Trimming left V 0 bases short and J 0 bases short, with 9 bases between. The CDR3: CASSLGAGSNYGYTF. The CDR3 DNA reads as TGTGCCAGCAGCTTGGGCGCAGGCTCTAACTATGGCTACACCTTC.

This clone has only a few counts. CDR3 in amino acids: CASRQGTYPYEQYF. As DNA, the CDR3 is TGTGCCAGCAGGCAGGGTACGTACCCCTACGAGCAGTACTTC. The chain links TRBV21-1 to TRBJ2-7; the DNA was not used to check the table's D call, TRBD1. TRBV21-1 is an annotated pseudogene. This CDR3 region has 14 residues.

In its sample, this clone was seen once. V gene TRBV18 combines with J gene TRBJ2-5; either TRBD1 or TRBD2 may fit D (5 bases each). TRBJ2-7 explains the end of the DNA better; the J call may be wrong. CDR1 is KGHSH, CDR2 LQKENI, per germline. The CDR3 extends over 13 amino acids. CDR3 DNA: TGTGCCAGCTCACCGGGACCCACCTACGAGCAGTACTTC. It yields the protein CASSPGPTYEQYF.

This sequence joins TRBV2 and TRBJ2-1, with TRBD1 matching 11 bases. Unmatched junction bases numbered 3, after V lost 2 bases and J lost 9 bases. CDR3 length equals 14 residues. Per germline, CDR1 SNHLY and CDR2 FYNNEI. The CDR3 spells CASSERTGGGEQFF. The CDR3 DNA is TGTGCCAGCAGTGAAAGGACAGGGGGCGGTGAGCAGTTCTTC. Looking up the rest from reference TRBV2 and TRBJ2-1 gives the full variable domain: EPEVTQTPSHQVTQMGQEVILRCVPISNHLYFYWYRQILGQKVEFLVSFYNNEISEKSEIFDDQFSVERPDGSNFTLKIRSTKLEDSAMYFCASSERTGGGEQFFGPGTRLTVL.

This clone was seen only a few times. V and J are TRBV2 and TRBJ1-2; unclear D gene. This CDR3 contains 12 residues. V gave up 4 bases and J gave up 7 bases, with 10 bases separating them. Germline V gives CDR1 SNHLY, CDR2 FYNNEI. CDR3 DNA sequence: TGTGCCAGCAGTGGGGCGGTCGGTGGCTACACCTTC. This translates into CASSGAVGGYTF.

The rearrangement joins TRBV5-1 to TRBJ2-1; the match to TRBD2 covers 15 bases. The CDR3 loop spans 15 amino acids. Germline V CDR1 and CDR2: SGHRS, YFSETQ. The J segment lost 8 bases and the V segment lost 3 bases, leaving 3 bases of the junction unmatched. CDR3 DNA sequence: TGCGCCAGCAGCTCGGGACTAGCGGGGGGATATGAGCAGTTCTTC. This sequence encodes CASSSGLAGGYEQFF.

The rearrangement links TRBV27 to TRBJ1-2; tentative D call: TRBD1 (6 bases). Germline V gives CDR1 MNHEY, CDR2 SMNVEV (reference sequence). CDR3 length equals 14 residues. V was shortened by 6 bases and J by 4 bases, with 15 bases between the two germline ends. CDR3 protein: CASSRPVTGYGYTF. Written as DNA, the CDR3 is TGTGCCAGCAGCAGACCCGTGACAGGCTATGGCTACACCTTC.

V and J are TRBV27 and TRBJ2-1; TRBD1 might be the D (6 bases). V shed 9 bases and J shed 2 bases, with 14 bases lying between them. The CDR3 loop spans 14 amino acids. The germline V gene has CDR1 MNHEY and CDR2 SMNVEV (reference sequence). CDR3: CASKPGQAYNEQFF. The DNA for the CDR3 is TGTGCCAGTAAACCGGGACAAGCCTACAATGAGCAGTTCTTC.

V and J are TRBV7-8 and TRBJ1-2; a possible D gene is TRBD1 (6 bases). The CDR3 consists of 14 residues. Germline lookup yields CDR1 SGHVS and CDR2 FQNEAQ. Trimming removed 1 base from V and 0 bases from J, with 6 bases in between. The CDR3 region is CASSLGTANYGYTF. CDR3 nucleotides: TGTGCCAGCAGCTTAGGGACAGCTAACTATGGCTACACCTTC.

Only one count was recorded for this clone. This chain links TRBV5-8 with TRBJ2-5; 11 positions agree with TRBD1. V shed 4 bases, J shed 9 bases, and the junction held 5 bases outside the gene matches. Per germline, CDR1 SGHTS and CDR2 YDEGEE. This CDR3 is 13 amino acids long. This CDR3 reads CASSRDRGISQYF. For the CDR3, the DNA is TGTGCCAGCAGCAGGGACAGGGGGATCTCCCAGTACTTC.

J is TRBJ2-5 and V is TRBV19, with D possibly matching TRBD2 (6 bases). The V gene lost 5 bases and the J gene lost 5 bases, with 12 bases spanning the gap. The CDR3 sequence is 13 residues long. Germline lookup yields CDR1 LNHDA and CDR2 SQIVND (reference sequence). The CDR3 DNA follows: TGTGCCAGTAGTCGAGCGGGTGGGGAGACCCAGTACTTC. Translating it yields CASSRAGGETQYF. Together with reference TRBV19 and TRBJ2-5, the CDR3 gives the full variable domain: DGGITQSPKYLFRKEGQNVTLSCEQNLNHDAMYWYRQDPGQGLRLIYYSQIVNDFQKGDIAEGYSVSREKKESFPLTVTSAQKNPTAFYLCASSRAGGETQYFGPGTRLLVL.

This clone was seen only a few times. This chain links TRBV11-2 with TRBJ2-3; 8 bases are shared with TRBD1. Germline CDR1 is SGHAT and CDR2 is FQNNGV. The length of the CDR3 is 16 residues. The V gene end was trimmed by 1 base and the J gene end by 1 base; junction bases not matched to a gene: 4. DNA of the CDR3: TGTGCCAGCAGCTTAGGTTTGGGACAGGGCACAGATACGCAGTATTTT. It yields the protein CASSLGLGQGTDTQYF.

V is TRBV12-5 and J is TRBJ1-1; D remains ambiguous. CDR1 LGHNT and CDR2 FRNRAP come from the germline V gene. Trimming removed 0 bases at V and 1 base at J, with 6 bases between. The CDR3 is 14 residues long. The CDR3: CASGLVASNTEAFF. CDR3 nucleotide sequence: TGTGCTAGTGGTTTGGTGGCTTCGAACACTGAAGCTTTCTTT.

The genes are TRBV4-1 and TRBJ2-1, with 7 bases aligning to TRBD1. The CDR3 consists of 18 residues. Per germline, CDR1 MGHRA and CDR2 YSYEKL. The ends lost 2 bases at V and 1 base at J; junction bases unmatched: 11. The CDR3 DNA is TGCGCCAGCAGCCAACCGCGACAGGGAAAGGGTTCCTACAATGAGCAGTTCTTC. This translates into CASSQPRQGKGSYNEQFF.

The chain uses TRBV5-5 and TRBJ1-6; D gene ambiguous. The CDR3 has 14 amino acids. Looked up from germline, CDR1 is SGHKS and CDR2 is YYEKEE (reference sequence). V gave up 1 base and J gave up 11 bases, with 13 bases separating them. CDR3 residues: CASSLYGPNPPLHF. The CDR3 coding sequence is TGTGCCAGCAGCTTGTACGGGCCCAATCCACCCCTCCACTTT.

The CDR3 nucleotides are TGTGCCAGTAGTATCTCCGGGACAGGGGACTACAATGAGCAGTTCTTC. Protein product: CASSISGTGDYNEQFF. V usage is TRBV19 and J usage is TRBJ2-1; 10 nucleotides align to TRBD1. The CDR3 spans 16 residues. Per the germline V gene, CDR1 is LNHDA and CDR2 is SQIVND (reference sequence). Germline trimming cut 3 bases from V and 3 bases from J; bases unmatched to any gene: 5.

The gene calls are TRBV6-5 and TRBJ2-1; 12 nucleotides match TRBD1. The CDR3 is 15 amino acids. Trimming took 2 bases from V and 7 from J; bases not matched to a gene: 3. Germline V gives CDR1 MNHEY, CDR2 SVGAGI. Written as DNA, the CDR3 is TGTGCCAGCAGTTACGGGGACAGGGGGCTAAATGAGCAGTTCTTC. It yields the protein CASSYGDRGLNEQFF.

This rearrangement joins TRBV30 to TRBJ2-2; 12 bases are a match to TRBD2. The CDR3 contains 16 residues. The germline V gene has CDR1 GTSNPN and CDR2 SVGIG (reference sequence). The V segment lost 3 bases and the J segment 0 bases; nucleotides outside the gene matches: 2. CDR3 DNA: TGTGCCTGGAGCCGACTAGCGGGGGCGAACACCGGGGAGCTGTTTTTT. Translated: CAWSRLAGANTGELFF.

J is TRBJ2-3 and V is TRBV12-5, with TRBD2 matching over 13 bases. The CDR3 contains 19 residues. Germline V gene sequence: CDR1 LGHNT, CDR2 FRNRAP. After removal of 0 bases from V and 1 base from J, the junction contained 7 bases not matched to a gene. CDR3 bases: TGTGCTAGTGGTTTGGTACTGGGGACTAGCGGGGAGGGCACAGATACGCAGTATTTT. This gives the protein CASGLVLGTSGEGTDTQYF.

This clone was found once. The V gene is TRBV13, the J gene TRBJ1-4, with 7 bases matching TRBD1. The CDR3 extends over 14 amino acids. Trimming took 3 bases from V and 8 from J; bases not matched to a gene: 6. Germline CDR1 reads PRHDT; CDR2 reads FYEKMQ (reference sequence). CDR3 in amino acids: CASSLGQNGEKLFF. The CDR3 DNA is TGTGCCAGCAGCTTGGGACAGAATGGGGAAAAACTGTTTTTT.

This sequence joins TRBV27 and TRBJ2-1; 12 bases map to TRBD2. The CDR3 spans 15 residues. The V segment lost 5 bases and the J segment 4 bases; nucleotides outside the gene matches: 3. From germline, CDR1 is MNHEY and CDR2 SMNVEV (reference sequence). CDR3 in amino acids: CASSIGTSGYNEQFF. CDR3 bases: TGTGCCAGCAGTATCGGGACTAGCGGGTACAATGAGCAGTTCTTC.

This clone was seen once. This sequence joins TRBV9 and TRBJ1-2; D not certain. Trimming stripped 4 bases from V and 0 bases from J, with 10 bases between. Per germline, CDR1 SGDLS and CDR2 YYNGEE. CDR3 length equals 14 residues. Here the CDR3 DNA reads TGTGCCAGCAGCAAGGACGTTTCTAACTATGGCTACACCTTC. Its protein product is CASSKDVSNYGYTF. Full variable domain (remainder filled in from reference TRBV9 and TRBJ1-2): DSGVTQTPKHLITATGQRVTLRCSPRSGDLSVYWYQQSLDQGLQFLIQYYNGEERAKGNILERFSAQQFPDLHSELNLSSLELGDSALYFCASSKDVSNYGYTFGSGTRLTVV.

The chain joins TRBV28 to TRBJ1-5; a possible D gene is TRBD1 (6 bases). The CDR3 is made up of 16 amino acids. Trimming shortened V by 2 bases and J by 1 base, and 12 bases separated the two germline ends. Germline V gene lookup returns CDR1 MDHEN and CDR2 SYDVKM. CDR3 sequence reads: CASSLTAGGSNQPQHF. As DNA, the CDR3 is TGTGCCAGCAGTTTAACGGCCGGGGGCAGCAATCAGCCCCAGCATTTT. The variable domain in full, with the rest retrieved from reference TRBV28 and TRBJ1-5, is DVKVTQSSRYLVKRTGEKVFLECVQDMDHENMFWYRQDPGLGLRLIYFSYDVKMKEKGDIPEGYSVSREKKERFSLILESASTNQTSMYLCASSLTAGGSNQPQHFGDGTRLSIL.

This chain joins TRBV6-5 and TRBJ2-7, with 7 bases lining up with TRBD1. Germline V lookup: CDR1 MNHEY, CDR2 SVGAGI. There are 13 residues in the CDR3. Trimming cost V 5 bases and J 1 base; bases outside gene matches: 2. As DNA, the CDR3 is TGTGCCAGCAGTCGGGGACAGTCCTACGAGCAGTACTTC. Translated: CASSRGQSYEQYF.

V gene TRBV7-9 combines with J gene TRBJ1-2; D possibly corresponds to TRBD1 (5 bases). Germline V gene data show CDR1 as SEHNR and CDR2 as FQNEAQ (reference sequence). The CDR3 sequence is 15 residues long. Trimming removed 4 bases at V and 2 bases at J, with 14 bases between. The CDR3 spells CASSSSSGVNYGYTF. CDR3 nucleotide sequence: TGTGCCAGCAGCTCCTCCTCGGGGGTAAACTATGGCTACACCTTC.

The chain joins TRBV5-1 to TRBJ1-6; weak D call: TRBD1 (6 bases). Deletions cut 6 bases from V and 6 bases from J, with 16 bases between. The CDR3 spans 15 residues. The germline V gene encodes CDR1 SGHRS and CDR2 YFSETQ. The CDR3 region is CASTSRGGLNSPLHF. CDR3 coding DNA: TGCGCCAGCACCTCCCGCGGGGGGCTTAATTCACCCCTCCACTTT.

CDR3 residues: CASSDGGNQPQHF. DNA of the CDR3: TGTGCCAGCAGTGACGGAGGGAATCAGCCCCAGCATTTT. The genes are TRBV25-1 and TRBJ1-5; D gene unclear. The germline gives CDR1 MGHDK, CDR2 SYGVNS. The length of the CDR3 is 13 residues. V lost 3 bases, J lost 4 bases, and 7 bases lay in between.

The chain employs TRBV13 and TRBJ2-3; tentatively, D is TRBD1 or TRBD2 (5 bases each). V was pared by 5 bases and J by 4 bases, with 13 bases between. The CDR3 length is 14 residues. Germline CDR1 is PRHDT and CDR2 is FYEKMQ (reference sequence). The CDR3 is CASSLFQGADTQYF. The CDR3, as DNA: TGTGCCAGCAGCCTATTCCAGGGAGCAGATACGCAGTATTTT.

The chain recombines TRBV11-2 with TRBJ1-6; D perhaps matches TRBD1 (5 bases). The CDR3 spans 15 residues. Between the trimmed V and J ends, which lost 6 bases and 10 bases, there was a span of 19 bases. In germline, CDR1 is SGHAT, CDR2 FQNNGV. The DNA of the CDR3 is TGTGCCAGCAGACACCCGGGACGCTCGGCATCACCCCTCCACTTT. Amino acids: CASRHPGRSASPLHF.

The rearrangement joins TRBV4-3 to TRBJ2-1; TRBD2 aligns across 9 bases. The CDR3 contains 15 residues. V was pared by 3 bases and J by 6 bases, with 6 bases of the junction left unmatched. CDR1 and CDR2 from the germline V gene are LGHNA and YSLEER. The CDR3 spells CASSQGVAGVNEQFF. The CDR3 region has the DNA TGCGCCAGCAGCCAGGGGGTAGCGGGGGTCAATGAGCAGTTCTTC.

The V and J genes are TRBV15 and TRBJ1-5; 9 nucleotides line up with TRBD1. The CDR3 is 15 amino acids. Germline V lookup: CDR1 LNHNV, CDR2 YYDKDF (reference sequence). V was pared by 5 bases and J by 5 bases, with 7 bases of the junction left unmatched. As DNA, the CDR3 is TGTGCCACCAGCTTTGACAGGGGGGTGGATCAGCCCCAGCATTTT. It specifies CATSFDRGVDQPQHF.

J is TRBJ2-7 and V is TRBV11-2; 9 bases are shared with TRBD2. This CDR3 region has 15 residues. Germline V gives CDR1 SGHAT, CDR2 FQNNGV. With V trimmed by 2 bases and J by 4 bases, 6 bases remained unmatched. Here the CDR3 reads CASSLLAGGQYEQYF. The DNA for the CDR3 is TGTGCCAGCAGCTTATTGGCGGGGGGGCAGTACGAGCAGTACTTC.